The T cell receptor (beta chain) described here comes from a study of blood T cell repertoires in COVID-19. About the research overall: Samples taken during acute and convalescent COVID-19 were collected in the United States, Italy and Spain. The analysed material was cDNA or gDNA that came from T cells, B-cell-depleted T cells, or PBMCs.

Seattle enrolled patients during active infection and tracked them longitudinally. The germline V and J ends were trimmed by 5 bases and 2 bases, with 28 bases remaining between them. The CDR3 is 21 amino acids. Germline-derived CDR1 and CDR2 are LGHNT and FRNRAP. TCRdb's copy holds only in-frame clones and misses some; the assay was immunoSEQ multiplex PCR. The sample has some 290,000 clones, around nine tenths seen once. The chain joins TRBV12-5 to TRBJ2-6, with a weak D call TRBD2 (6 bases). The specimen sequenced was peripheral blood. This receptor was identified in a woman under 40 with COVID-19, enrolled during active disease. The CDR3 is CASGPGRGGGLILPGANVLTF. CDR3 nucleotide sequence: TGTGCTAGTGGTCCCGGTAGGGGAGGCGGGTTGATACTGCCTGGGGCCAACGTCCTGACTTTC.